The 3 T cell receptor beta chains listed next were all sequenced from one sample in a study of blood T cell repertoires in COVID-19 (TCRdb year 2020). Library preparation used the immunoSEQ multiplex PCR assay. Sourced from immuneACCESS, this table was stored by TCRdb with only in-frame sequences that have V and J called. A share of the clones is absent; for the studies checked, an unresolved V gene accounts for under half, and the remainder has no known explanation. This sample holds 80,000 or so clones; roughly 87% were observed only once. Around 0.93% of the sample is taken by the ten largest. The sequenced material came from peripheral blood. The receptor source for this set is a woman aged 45-59 years in a cohort sampled during active COVID-19.

The chain combines TRBV28 with TRBJ2-1; 8 nucleotides line up with TRBD1. This CDR3 has 15 residues. Germline CDR1 MDHEN, CDR2 SYDVKM. V lost 6 bases and J lost 4; bases outside the gene matches: 8. The CDR3 DNA reads TGTGCCAGCAGGCCTCAGGGGGCCGCTTACAATGAGCAGTTCTTC. Translated: CASRPQGAAYNEQFF.

The rearrangement joins TRBV7-3 to TRBJ2-1, with a weak D call TRBD1 (7 bases). Per the germline V gene, CDR1 is SGHTA and CDR2 is FQGTGA. This CDR3 is 16 amino acids long. Trimming stripped 5 bases from V and 3 bases from J, with 17 bases between. The CDR3 loop reads CASSNPQGGNYNEQFF. CDR3 bases: TGTGCCAGCAGCAACCCTCAGGGGGGAAACTACAATGAGCAGTTCTTC.

The gene calls are TRBV5-1 and TRBJ2-1; D is uncertain. The V and J ends lost 2 bases and 2 bases respectively, with 14 bases between them. This CDR3 has 16 amino acids. The germline V gene has CDR1 SGHRS and CDR2 YFSETQ. In nucleotides, the CDR3 is TGCGCCAGCAGCTTCACTGCTACGAAGACCTACAATGAGCAGTTCTTC. Its translation is CASSFTATKTYNEQFF.